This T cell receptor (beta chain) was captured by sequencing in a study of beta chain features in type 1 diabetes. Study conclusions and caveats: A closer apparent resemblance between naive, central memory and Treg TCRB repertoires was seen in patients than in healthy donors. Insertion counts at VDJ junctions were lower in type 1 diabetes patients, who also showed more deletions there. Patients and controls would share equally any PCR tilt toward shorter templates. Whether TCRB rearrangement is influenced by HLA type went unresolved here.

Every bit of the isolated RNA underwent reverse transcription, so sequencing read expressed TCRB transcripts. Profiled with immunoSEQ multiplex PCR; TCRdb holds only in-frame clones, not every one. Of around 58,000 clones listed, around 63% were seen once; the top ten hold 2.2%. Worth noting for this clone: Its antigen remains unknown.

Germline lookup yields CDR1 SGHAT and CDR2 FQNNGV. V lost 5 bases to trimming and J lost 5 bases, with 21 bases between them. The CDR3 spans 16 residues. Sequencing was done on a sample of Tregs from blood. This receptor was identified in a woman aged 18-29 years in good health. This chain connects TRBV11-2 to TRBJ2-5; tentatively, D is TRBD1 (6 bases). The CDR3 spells CASSALGPGASETQYF. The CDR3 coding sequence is TGTGCCAGCAGCGCCCTGGGGCCAGGGGCATCGGAGACCCAGTACTTC.